This T cell receptor beta chain was identified during a study of identical twins. TCRdb passed the 5' RACE reads through MiXCR, listing each CDR3 protein once. The sample consists of fewer than 250,000 distinct CDR3 sequences, approximately 7.9% of them appearing once. Germline loops: CDR1 SGDLS, CDR2 YYNGEE. The V end was cut by 0 bases, the J end by 4 bases, with 13 bases between. The CDR3 extends over 15 amino acids. Each donor (without exception) was a healthy Caucasian. Regarding this clonotype: The antigen is undetermined.

Study-level findings and limits: In drawing conclusions, the study used cross-sectional statistical analysis and did not follow the same donors. Insertion counts were lower in abundant cord blood beta clonotypes, a trend that memory repertoires did not show.

The data were also submitted as part of a second study, on yellow fever vaccine responses in identical twins.

The V call is TRBV9, the J call TRBJ1-1; D uncertain. The receptor comes from a woman under 30 in good health. Sample: CD8+ T cells sorted from blood. The CDR3 region has the DNA TGTGCCAGCAGCGTAGCTGAGGGAATGTTCACTGAAGCTTTCTTT. This gives the protein CASSVAEGMFTEAFF.